The clone carrying this T cell receptor beta chain was recorded once. Its antigen is currently unknown. The protocol was immunoSEQ multiplex PCR, while the TCRdb copy is restricted to in-frame clones and leaves out a portion. The profile covers 2.3 million or so clones, with 93% appearing a single time and about 0.39% taken by the ten largest. The entry originates in a study of shared clonotypes between healthy human individuals. Study-level results: Limitation of the genetic and exposure-history diversity represented came from the few donors.

Trimming stripped 6 bases from V and 4 bases from J, with 19 bases between. From germline, CDR1 is MNHNY and CDR2 SVGAGI (reference sequence). This CDR3 spans 16 amino acids. The sequence was collected from a man aged 18-30 years in good health. Some clones in this sample may be carry-over from other donors' samples. Sequenced sample: naive CD4+ T cells from PBMCs. Described subset: CD45RA+ positively selected. V is TRBV6-6 and J is TRBJ2-4, with a weak D call TRBD1 (6 bases). In DNA form, the CDR3 reads TGTGCCAGCAGCCAGCCCGGTCAGGGGATTAAAAACATTCAGTACTTC. Translating gives CASSQPGQGIKNIQYF.